This entry lists 21 T cell receptor beta chains sequenced from one sample in a study of T-cell reconstitution after alpha-beta-depleted transplantation in children. Unique molecular identifiers were built into the TCRbeta library. TCRdb analysed the PCR reads with MiXCR anew, one entry per CDR3 protein. The data contain 230,000 or so distinct CDR3 sequences, around 8.9% of them singletons. Source: PBMCs from the stem cell graft donor, taken from the stem cell graft. The receptor set was obtained from a human donor who donated a stem cell graft to a child with SCID.

This clonotype was detected many times. CDR3: CSARDPSGGNNEQFF. Here the CDR3 DNA reads TGCAGTGCTAGAGATCCCAGCGGGGGAAACAATGAGCAGTTCTTC. The chain carries TRBV20-1 and TRBJ2-1; 8 bases fit TRBD2. Germline CDR1 reads DFQATT; CDR2 reads SNEGSKA (reference sequence). This CDR3 region has 15 residues. Unmatched junction bases numbered 6, after V lost 0 bases and J lost 5 bases.

This clonotype came up many times. This chain's CDR3 is CASSEQGAIYF. The CDR3 coding sequence is TGTGCCAGCAGCGAACAGGGAGCCATATATTTT. This rearrangement joins TRBV12-3 or TRBV12-4 to TRBJ1-3; D is perhaps TRBD1 (6 bases). The CDR3 is made up of 11 amino acids. V lost 6 bases, J lost 11 bases, and 11 bases lay in between.

This clonotype showed up many times. The gene calls are TRBV20-1 and TRBJ2-7, with no clear D. Germline loops: CDR1 DFQATT, CDR2 SNEGSKA (reference sequence). Trimming pared 2 bases from V and 2 bases from J, leaving 7 bases between. This CDR3 spans 12 amino acids. The CDR3 loop reads CSARQDAYEQYF. The CDR3 DNA reads as TGCAGTGCTAGACAGGACGCCTACGAGCAGTACTTC.

This clonotype was counted only a few times. The rearrangement links TRBV6-2 or TRBV6-3 to TRBJ1-5; D is undetermined. The CDR3 sequence is 16 residues long. CDR1 and CDR2 from the germline V gene are MNHEY and SVGEGT. Trimming removed 4 bases from V and 2 bases from J, with 15 bases in between. Written as DNA, the CDR3 is TGTGCCAGCAGTTCTAGGTTCGGACTTGGCAATCAGCCCCAGCATTTT. Its translation is CASSSRFGLGNQPQHF.

In its sample, this clonotype was seen many times. This chain uses TRBV5-1 with TRBJ1-4; maybe TRBD1 (5 bases). V was trimmed by 4 bases and J by 7 bases, leaving 20 bases between them. Germline V gives CDR1 SGHRS, CDR2 YFSETQ. This CDR3 spans 16 amino acids. The CDR3 loop is CASSGRFEGRGEKLFF. The CDR3 DNA reads TGCGCCAGCAGCGGTAGATTCGAGGGGCGCGGTGAAAAACTGTTTTTT.

This clonotype was seen a few times. V is TRBV20-1 and J is TRBJ2-7; no reliable D call. V shed 3 bases and J shed 2 bases, with 11 bases lying between them. This CDR3 is built from 13 residues. Per germline, CDR1 DFQATT and CDR2 SNEGSKA (reference sequence). The CDR3 bases are TGCAGTGCTAGTCCCCCAAGCCCCTACGAGCAGTACTTC. It codes for CSASPPSPYEQYF.

This clonotype was recorded at least ten times. The rearrangement links TRBV7-9 to TRBJ2-4; D gene uncertain. V lost 6 bases and J 5 bases, leaving 14 bases between the germline ends. CDR1 and CDR2 (germline): SEHNR, FQNEAQ (reference sequence). The CDR3 is 14 residues long. The CDR3 here is CASRQNYPQNIQYF. CDR3 coding DNA: TGTGCCAGCAGACAAAACTACCCCCAAAACATTCAGTACTTC.

This clonotype was recorded many times. The genes are TRBV5-1 and TRBJ1-4, with no clear D. The CDR3 is 14 residues long. Germline loops: CDR1 SGHRS, CDR2 YFSETQ. The V gene lost 4 bases and the J gene lost 7 bases, with 14 bases spanning the gap. CDR3 nucleotide sequence: TGCGCCAGCAGCCGTGGTGTCGGGATTGAAAAACTGTTTTTT. Translation: CASSRGVGIEKLFF.

This clonotype was counted ten times or more. The V call is TRBV20-1, the J call TRBJ2-7; TRBD1 might be the D (6 bases). The V gene lost 4 bases and the J gene lost 6 bases, with 13 bases spanning the gap. The CDR3 sequence is 12 residues long. CDR1 DFQATT and CDR2 SNEGSKA come from the germline V gene (reference sequence). The CDR3 here is CSATLQGAEQYF. Written as DNA, the CDR3 is TGCAGTGCTACTCTACAGGGCGCCGAGCAGTACTTC.

Turning to this clonotype: A much bigger clone sits one base away, suggesting this may be a read error. The J gene is TRBJ2-5, the V gene TRBV28; D is perhaps TRBD1 or TRBD2 (5 bases each). The CDR3 spans 12 residues. Germline lookup yields CDR1 MDHEN and CDR2 SYDVKM. The CDR3 loop is CACSQGRETQYF. The CDR3, as DNA: TGTGCCTGCAGTCAGGGACGGGAGACCCAGTACTTC.

The V gene is TRBV20-1, the J gene TRBJ1-4; D might be TRBD1 (6 bases). The CDR3 has 15 residues. V was shortened by 0 bases and J by 6 bases, with 14 bases between the two germline ends. From germline, CDR1 is DFQATT and CDR2 SNEGSKA (reference sequence). The CDR3 loop is CSARDVGTIDEKLFF. The CDR3 nucleotides read TGCAGTGCTAGAGACGTCGGGACAATCGATGAAAAACTGTTTTTT.

This clonotype was seen repeatedly, ten times or more. This CDR3 is CASSDSEQFF. CDR3 in DNA: TGTGCCAGCAGTGACTCTGAGCAGTTCTTC. The chain recombines TRBV6-4 with TRBJ2-1; D unclear. This CDR3 has 10 residues. Germline V lookup: CDR1 MRHNA, CDR2 SNTAGT. Deletions cut 0 bases from V and 9 bases from J, with 0 bases between.

This clonotype was recorded at least ten times. CDR3 protein: CASSEFIRETQYF. DNA for the CDR3: TGTGCCAGCAGTGAATTTATCCGAGAGACCCAGTACTTC. The chain combines TRBV2 with TRBJ2-5; no clear D. This CDR3 comprises 13 residues. Per the germline V gene, CDR1 is SNHLY and CDR2 is FYNNEI. V lost 2 bases, J lost 4 bases, and 8 bases lay in between.

This clonotype was counted at least ten times. This sequence joins TRBV7-3 and TRBJ2-1; D is perhaps TRBD2 (6 bases). This CDR3 comprises 16 residues. V shed 1 base and J shed 9 bases, with 19 bases lying between them. Germline V gene sequence: CDR1 SGHTA, CDR2 FQGTGA. CDR3 in DNA: TGTGCCAGCAGCTTAAGTGGCCCCGGGGCCGGGGGTGAGCAGTTCTTC. It translates to CASSLSGPGAGGEQFF.

The sample holds many counts of this clonotype. The rearrangement links TRBV5-6 to TRBJ1-4; D might be TRBD1 (5 bases). The V end was cut by 0 bases, the J end by 13 bases, with 10 bases between. The CDR3 runs 12 residues. Per the germline V gene, CDR1 is SGHDT and CDR2 is YYEEEE. The CDR3 sequence is CASSLGVTGLFF. CDR3 sequence (DNA): TGTGCCAGCAGCTTGGGGGTCACAGGACTGTTTTTT.

This clonotype was recorded at least ten times. The CDR3 is CASSLLGDIAEAFF. For the CDR3, the DNA is TGTGCCAGCAGCTTACTGGGGGATATCGCTGAAGCTTTCTTT. V usage is TRBV7-2 and J usage is TRBJ1-1; D is perhaps TRBD1 (5 bases). The CDR3 spans 14 residues. V lost 2 bases and J lost 6, with 13 bases in between. CDR1 and CDR2 from the germline V gene are SGHTA and FQGNSA.

As to this clonotype: The germline gene is not matched at one end of the junction; a read error may be the cause. The gene calls are TRBV12-3 or TRBV12-4 and TRBJ1-2; TRBD1 matches at 7 bases. The CDR3 contains 13 residues. This CDR3 is CASSETGSYGYPF. The CDR3 DNA follows: TGTGCCAGCAGCGAGACAGGGAGCTATGGCTACCCCTTC.

The table lists this clonotype with many counts. The chain combines TRBV5-1 with TRBJ2-1; possible D gene TRBD1, 6 bases. This CDR3 comprises 15 residues. V was cut by 4 bases and J by 4 bases, with 15 bases left in between. CDR1 and CDR2 from the germline V gene are SGHRS and YFSETQ. The CDR3 loop is CASSLRDKGYNEQFF. The CDR3, as DNA: TGCGCCAGCAGCCTCCGGGACAAGGGATACAATGAGCAGTTCTTC.

In its sample, this clonotype was seen many times. The chain recombines TRBV7-2 with TRBJ2-1; TRBD2 aligns across 9 bases. Germline V lookup: CDR1 SGHTA, CDR2 FQGNSA. V trimming: 5 bases; J trimming: 3 bases; junction bases outside the gene matches: 5. CDR3 length: 15 amino acids. The DNA for the CDR3 is TGTGCCAGCAGCCTACGTAGCGGGGGCTACAATGAGCAGTTCTTC. This codes for CASSLRSGGYNEQFF.

The table lists this clonotype with many counts. The rearrangement links TRBV20-1 to TRBJ2-5; TRBD1 is a possible D gene (6 bases). V dropped 2 bases and J dropped 4 bases, with 20 bases sitting between them. Per the germline V gene, CDR1 is DFQATT and CDR2 is SNEGSKA (reference sequence). There are 16 residues in the CDR3. This CDR3 reads CSARLPGRLQGETQYF. Here the CDR3 DNA reads TGCAGTGCTAGACTCCCCGGGCGGCTACAGGGAGAGACCCAGTACTTC.

This clonotype has at least ten counts. The gene calls are TRBV5-1 and TRBJ2-5; 8 bases fit TRBD2. This CDR3 spans 16 amino acids. Germline trimming cut 2 bases from V and 2 bases from J; bases unmatched to any gene: 8. The V gene's germline CDR1 is SGHRS and CDR2 YFSETQ. The CDR3 loop is CASSFGTSGHQETQYF. CDR3 in DNA: TGCGCCAGCAGCTTTGGCACTAGCGGACATCAAGAGACCCAGTACTTC.